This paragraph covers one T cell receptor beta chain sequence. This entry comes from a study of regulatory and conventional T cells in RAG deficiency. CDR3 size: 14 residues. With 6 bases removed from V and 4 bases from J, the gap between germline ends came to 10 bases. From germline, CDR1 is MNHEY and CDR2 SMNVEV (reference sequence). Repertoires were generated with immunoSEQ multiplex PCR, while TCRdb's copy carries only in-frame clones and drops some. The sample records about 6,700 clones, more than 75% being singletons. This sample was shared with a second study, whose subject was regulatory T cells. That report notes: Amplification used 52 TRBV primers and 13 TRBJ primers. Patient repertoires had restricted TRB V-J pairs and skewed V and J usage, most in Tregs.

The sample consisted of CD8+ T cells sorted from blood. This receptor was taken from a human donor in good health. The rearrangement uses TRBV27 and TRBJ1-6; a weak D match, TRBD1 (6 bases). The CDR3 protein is CASRSGQYNSPLHF. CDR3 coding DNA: TGTGCCAGCAGATCTGGACAGTATAATTCACCCCTCCACTTT.